A selection of T cell receptor beta chains follows, all from one sample in a study of shared clonotypes between healthy human individuals. TCRdb's table, derived via immunoSEQ multiplex PCR, lists solely in-frame clones and lacks some. Among 2.3 million or so clones listed, over 90% were seen once. Sequenced sample: naive CD4+ T cells from PBMCs. All receptors come from a man in his late teens or twenties in good health. Some clones in this sample may be carry-over from other donors' samples. Both conserved end residues are part of each CDR3. The D gene is left open where the match is weak. Size is stated for part of the rows, as once, few or many counts, or as a class when the clone is expanded.

>-|-|TRBV30|TRBJ1-2
TGTGCCTGGACCGTGACGGACTATGGCTACACCTTC
CAWTVTDYGYTF
>-|-|TRBV28|TRBJ1-5
TGTGCCAGCAGTTGGGAGGGGGGGCTCCAGCCCCAGCATTTT
CASSWEGGLQPQHF
>-|-|TRBV27|TRBJ1-5
TGTGCCAGCAGCTCCACGCGTGGTCAGCCCCAGCATTTT
CASSSTRGQPQHF
>-|-|TRBV11-2|TRBJ2-2
TGTGCCAGCAGCTTAGACAGGGGAGCCGGGGAGCTGTTTTTT
CASSLDRGAGELFF
>TRBD1|-|TRBV2|TRBJ1-4
TGTGCCAGCAGCCCCTCGGGACAGGAGAATGAAAAACTGTTTTTT
CASSPSGQENEKLFF
>-|-|TRBV30|TRBJ2-5
TGTGCCTGGGGCCCCCAAGAGACCCAGTACTTC
CAWGPQETQYF
>-|-|TRBV11-2|TRBJ1-4
TGTGCCAGCCGGGGACTGGTGGGCGAAAAACTGTTTTTT
CASRGLVGEKLFF
>-|-|TRBV9|TRBJ2-2
TGTGCCAGCAGCGTAGGGAGAGGGACGAACACCGGGGAGCTGTTTTTT
CASSVGRGTNTGELFF
>-|-|TRBV18|TRBJ1-2
TGTGCCAGCTCACCACTAGCCGGGGTTGAAGGTAACTATGGCTACACCTTC
CASSPLAGVEGNYGYTF
>TRBD1|-|TRBV18|TRBJ1-1
TGTGCCAGCTCACTACCTTATAAACAGGGGATGAACACTGAAGCTTTCTTT
CASSLPYKQGMNTEAFF
>TRBD1|-|TRBV29-1|TRBJ1-2
TGCAGCGTTGCCCGGGACAGGGGATCCTATGGCTACACCTTC
CSVARDRGSYGYTF
>TRBD1|once|TRBV6-6|TRBJ2-5
TGTGCCAGCAGGGACACGGACAGGGGAGGGGAGCAGTACTTC
CASRDTDRGGEQYF
>TRBD2|once|TRBV14|TRBJ2-1
TGTGCCAGCAGCCAAAGACTAGCGGGAGTCAATGAGCAGTTCTTC
CASSQRLAGVNEQFF
>-|-|TRBV20-1|TRBJ2-1
TGCAGTGCTAGAGTCCAGGGTGAGCAGTTCTTC
CSARVQGEQFF
>TRBD1|-|TRBV29-1|TRBJ2-2
TGCAGCGCCGCGAGACAGGGTCACGGGGAGCTGTTTTTT
CSAARQGHGELFF
>-|once|TRBV7-2|TRBJ2-7
TGTGCCAGCAGCGGGCGCGGGACAGTGGGCTACGAGCAGTACTTC
CASSGRGTVGYEQYF
>TRBD2|-|TRBV9|TRBJ2-1
TGTGCCAGCAGCGTAGGAGCGGGGCTAACCTACAATGAGCAGTTCTTC
CASSVGAGLTYNEQFF
>-|-|TRBV30|TRBJ2-3
TGTGCCTGGAAGTTTCCGGGGGCTACAGATACGCAGTATTTT
CAWKFPGATDTQYF
>TRBD1|-|TRBV5-6|TRBJ2-1
TGTGCCAGCAGCTCCTTCGGGACAGGGCCCAATGAGCAGTTCTTC
CASSSFGTGPNEQFF
>TRBD2|-|TRBV7-2|TRBJ2-7
TGTGCCAGCAGCTTTGCGGTAGCGGGGGACTACGAGCAGTACTTC
CASSFAVAGDYEQYF
>-|-|TRBV2|TRBJ2-4
TGTGCCAGCGGGCAGAGGACCAACATTCAGTACTTC
CASGQRTNIQYF
>-|few|TRBV29-1|TRBJ1-1
TGCAGCGTTGTCGAACAGGCGAACACTGAAGCTTTCTTT
CSVVEQANTEAFF
>TRBD1|-|TRBV25-1|TRBJ1-3
TGTGCCAGCAGTTCAACGGGACAGTTGTACTCTGGAAACACCATATATTTT
CASSSTGQLYSGNTIYF
>-|-|TRBV25-1|TRBJ1-1
TGTGCCAGCAGTGAATGGGCAGGGAACACTGAAGCTTTCTTT
CASSEWAGNTEAFF
>-|-|TRBV28|TRBJ2-7
TGTGCCGCTCGGGGACACGGCTACTACGAGCAGTACTTC
CAARGHGYYEQYF
>-|-|TRBV2|TRBJ1-5
TGTGCCAGCGAGCGCCTACCCAGGGGTTCTCAGCCCCAGCATTTT
CASERLPRGSQPQHF
>-|once|TRBV5-6|TRBJ1-5
TGTGCCAGCAGCTCGACACTATCGAATAGCAATCAGCCCCAGCATTTT
CASSSTLSNSNQPQHF
>-|-|TRBV29-1|TRBJ2-2
TGCAGCGTTGTTCTTAACACCGGGGAGCTGTTTTTT
CSVVLNTGELFF
>TRBD2|-|TRBV5-1|TRBJ2-2
TGCGCCAGCAGCTTGAGGACTAGCGGCTCCGGGGAGCTGTTTTTT
CASSLRTSGSGELFF